This T cell receptor (beta chain) was identified during a study of blood T cell repertoires in COVID-19. The wider study: Samples representing acute and convalescent COVID-19 were sourced from the United States, Italy and Spain.

CDR1 and CDR2 from the germline V gene are LNHDA and SQIVND (reference sequence). Trimming took 7 bases from V and 3 from J; bases not matched to a gene: 6. This CDR3 region has 15 residues. Original processing methods: Estimation of nucleated cell counts was performed using reference gene primer amplification. Sequenced by immunoSEQ multiplex PCR; TCRdb stores in-frame clones only, minus some. V and J calls and clone size are as listed in that table; D and trimming were resolved from the DNA. The sample carries 350,000 to 400,000 clones, around 87% recorded once. The chain carries TRBV19 and TRBJ2-1; TRBD2 matches 10 bases. Sequenced: PBMCs or T cells enriched from blood (not recorded which). The receptor comes from a woman aged 25 to 39 with acute COVID-19. The CDR3 sequence is CASISGGAVYNEQFF. The CDR3 bases are TGTGCCAGTATCAGCGGGGGGGCGGTCTACAATGAGCAGTTCTTC.